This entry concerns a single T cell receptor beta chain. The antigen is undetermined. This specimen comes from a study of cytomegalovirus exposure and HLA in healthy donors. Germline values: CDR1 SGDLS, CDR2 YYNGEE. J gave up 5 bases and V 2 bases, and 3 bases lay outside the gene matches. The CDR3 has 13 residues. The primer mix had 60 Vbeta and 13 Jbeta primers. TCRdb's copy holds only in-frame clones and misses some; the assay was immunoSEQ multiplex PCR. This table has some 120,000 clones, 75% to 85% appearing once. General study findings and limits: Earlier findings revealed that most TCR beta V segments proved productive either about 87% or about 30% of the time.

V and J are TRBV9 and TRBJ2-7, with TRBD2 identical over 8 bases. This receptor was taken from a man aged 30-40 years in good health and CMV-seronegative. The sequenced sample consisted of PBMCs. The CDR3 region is CASSVTGGDEQYF. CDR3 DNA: TGTGCCAGCAGCGTGACCGGGGGGGACGAGCAGTACTTC.